This TCR beta chain was captured by sequencing in a study of T-cell memory formation after mild COVID-19. Study results and caveats: Second-wave clones that peaked on day 37 lacked confirmed SARS-CoV-2 specificity. Largely, contracting CD4+ clones fell within CM and EM, and contracting CD8+ clones within EMRA. Researchers found some responding clones in pre-infection memory, a sign that cross-reactive memory joined. There was a balanced CD4/CD8 profile in clones contracting day 15 to 85, and later expanders leaned CD4+.

On this clonotype itself: What it recognizes is unknown.

The CDR3 length is 15 residues. Germline V gene lookup returns CDR1 MGHRA and CDR2 YSYEKL. V lost 0 bases and J lost 7, with 15 bases in between. TCRdb reprocessed the 5' RACE reads with MiXCR, giving one entry per CDR3 protein. The sample consists of approximately 250,000 distinct CDR3 sequences, roughly 15% of them appearing once. The clonotype originates from a man aged 18 to 30 who had mild COVID-19 (a few samples of this study predate the infection). Cell type and time point are not known. Specimen: PBMCs or a T cell subset sorted from them (not recorded which). The V call is TRBV4-1, the J call TRBJ1-2, with D tentatively TRBD1 (5 bases). Written as DNA, the CDR3 is TGCGCCAGCAGCCAAGAGAGCGTAGGGAGGGGTGGCTACACCTTC. Translated: CASSQESVGRGGYTF.